These 21 T cell receptor beta chains were all obtained from the same sample, sequenced in a study of blood T cells in healthy people across ages (dated by TCRdb to about 2015). Receptors were amplified or captured by 5' RACE. Reads for this sample came from an Illumina HiSeq 2500. A second PCR of roughly 7 to 12 cycles was run with a J-beta primer mix and a sample-barcoded 5' primer. TCRdb applied fastp at Q25 and MiXCR to the public reads, then kept only in-frame beta chains. Rows are combined by CDR3 protein, so each entry shows the most common genes and DNA. The sample table contains hundreds of thousands of distinct CDR3 sequences; only one count was recorded for under 30% of them. Over 2.5% of the sample is in the top ten clones. The data also belong to a second study, concerning T cells of mothers and their children.

Material: blood. These receptor sequences come from a boy aged 5-17 years in good health.

The sample holds a few counts of this clonotype. The rearrangement uses TRBV6-1 and TRBJ2-2; no clear D gene. Germline V gene data show CDR1 as MNHNS and CDR2 as SASEGT. The V gene lost 10 bases and the J gene lost 0 bases, with 6 bases spanning the gap. This CDR3 has 12 residues. The CDR3 bases are TGTGCCAACGGGCCGAACACCGGGGAGCTGTTTTTT. Amino acids: CANGPNTGELFF.

V is TRBV9 and J is TRBJ1-1, with no clear D. V dropped 0 bases and J dropped 1 base, with 10 bases sitting between them. CDR1 is SGDLS and CDR2 is YYNGEE in the germline V gene. This CDR3 contains 15 residues. CDR3 sequence (DNA): TGTGCCAGCAGCGTAGCATCCTTTACGAACACTGAAGCTTTCTTT. Translated, it gives CASSVASFTNTEAFF.

V and J are TRBV6-6 and TRBJ1-2; D may be TRBD1 (6 bases). Per the germline V gene, CDR1 is MNHNY and CDR2 is SVGAGI (reference sequence). The CDR3 is 13 amino acids. V lost 8 bases and J 4 bases, leaving 14 bases between the germline ends. The DNA of the CDR3 is TGTGCCAGCTCTTCAACAGGGCGCTATGGCTACACCTTC. It translates to CASSSTGRYGYTF.

This clonotype turned up a few times. The chain carries TRBV7-2 and TRBJ2-5; 11 bases are shared with TRBD2. CDR1 SGHTA and CDR2 FQGNSA come from the germline V gene. This CDR3 is built from 17 residues. The junction had 6 bases not matched to a gene; V was cut back by 3 bases and J by 0 bases. CDR3 nucleotide sequence: TGTGCCAGCAGCTTGTCGGGACTAGCGGCGTACCAAGAGACCCAGTACTTC. Its protein product is CASSLSGLAAYQETQYF.

Worth noting for this clonotype: The junction shows a germline mismatch at one end, possibly a read error. This chain connects TRBV7-3 to TRBJ1-6; D is unresolved. The germline gives CDR1 SGHTA, CDR2 FQGTGA. There are 14 residues in the CDR3. The CDR3, as DNA: TGTGCCAACAGCTTAAGAGGATCTGATTCACCCCTCCACTTT. Translation gives CANSLRGSDSPLHF. Based on the CDR3 plus reference TRBV7-3 and TRBJ1-6, the full variable domain is GAGVSQTPSNKVTEKGKYVELRCDPISGHTALYWYRQSLGQGPEFLIYFQGTGAADDSGLPNDRFFAVRPEGSVSTLKIQRTERGDSAVYLCANSLRGSDSPLHFGNGTRLTVT.

The rearrangement uses TRBV2 and TRBJ1-2; 9 bases fit TRBD1. Germline values: CDR1 SNHLY, CDR2 FYNNEI. This CDR3 is 14 amino acids long. V shed 6 bases, J shed 4 bases, and the junction held 6 bases outside the gene matches. The CDR3 DNA reads TGTGCCAGCAGCTACAGGGGGCAGAGCTATGGCTACACCTTC. It codes for CASSYRGQSYGYTF.

There are a few counts of this clonotype. V and J are TRBV9 and TRBJ2-7; D is tentatively TRBD1 or TRBD2 (5 bases each). Between the trimmed V and J ends, which lost 0 bases and 0 bases, there was a span of 10 bases. Per germline, CDR1 SGDLS and CDR2 YYNGEE. The CDR3 covers 15 residues. DNA of the CDR3: TGTGCCAGCAGCGTAGCTGGGACCTACTCCTACGAGCAGTACTTC. Its translation: CASSVAGTYSYEQYF.

In its sample, this clonotype was seen a few times. The chain's CDR3 is CSALGAAQETQYF. CDR3 nucleotides: TGCAGTGCCCTTGGGGCAGCTCAAGAGACCCAGTACTTC. The chain has TRBV20-1 and TRBJ2-5; D perhaps matches TRBD1 (5 bases). V lost 6 bases to trimming and J lost 2 bases, with 13 bases between them. Per germline, CDR1 DFQATT and CDR2 SNEGSKA (reference sequence). CDR3 length: 13 residues.

In its sample, this clonotype was seen a few times. V usage is TRBV7-9 and J usage is TRBJ2-3; TRBD1 aligns across 7 bases. In germline, CDR1 is SEHNR, CDR2 FQNEAQ (reference sequence). With V trimmed by 3 bases and J by 5 bases, 2 bases remained unmatched. CDR3 size: 13 residues. The CDR3: CASSLDRKDTQYF. CDR3 coding DNA: TGTGCCAGCAGCTTGGACAGGAAAGATACGCAGTATTTT. Variable domain in full (rest from reference TRBV7-9 and TRBJ2-3): DTGVSQNPRHKITKRGQNVTFRCDPISEHNRLYWYRQTLGQGPEFLTYFQNEAQLEKSRLLSDRFSAERPKGSFSTLEIQRTEQGDSAMYLCASSLDRKDTQYFGPGTRLTVL.

The gene calls are TRBV18 and TRBJ1-3; a possible D gene is TRBD1 (6 bases). Germline CDR1 and CDR2: KGHSH and LQKENI. The CDR3 length is 16 residues. V was cut by 2 bases and J by 0 bases, with 11 bases left in between. This chain's CDR3 is CASSPVQGRSGNTIYF. CDR3 bases: TGTGCCAGCTCACCAGTACAGGGCCGCTCTGGAAACACCATATATTTT.

The chain links TRBV29-1 to TRBJ2-5; no reliable D call. Germline V gene sequence: CDR1 SQVTM, CDR2 ANQGSEA. This CDR3 is 13 amino acids long. The V end lost 2 bases, the J end lost 1 base, and 8 bases lay between the germline ends. CDR3 sequence reads: CSVESGLQETQYF. In DNA, the CDR3 is TGCAGCGTTGAATCGGGTCTCCAAGAGACCCAGTACTTC. The whole variable domain, remainder taken from reference TRBV29-1 and TRBJ2-5, is SAVISQKPSRDICQRGTSLTIQCQVDSQVTMMFWYRQQPGQSLTLIATANQGSEATYESGFVIDKFPISRPNLTFSTLTVSNMSPEDSSIYLCSVESGLQETQYFGPGTRLLVL.

This clonotype showed up just a few times. The rearrangement links TRBV5-1 to TRBJ2-3, with D possibly called TRBD1 or TRBD2 (5 bases each). Germline CDR1 and CDR2: SGHRS and YFSETQ. Trimming shortened V by 4 bases and J by 3 bases, and 15 bases separated the two germline ends. The CDR3 is made up of 15 amino acids. CDR3 region: CASSRDPIETDTQYF. CDR3 bases: TGCGCCAGCAGCCGGGACCCAATTGAGACAGATACGCAGTATTTT.

J is TRBJ1-1 and V is TRBV3-1; 9 positions match TRBD1. The CDR3 consists of 15 residues. Germline V gene lookup returns CDR1 LGHDT and CDR2 YNNKEL (reference sequence). The ends lost 4 bases at V and 6 bases at J; junction bases unmatched: 9. The CDR3 nucleotides read TGTGCCAGCAGCCGCTCCGAGGGACAGGGATCTGAAGCTTTCTTT. Translation gives CASSRSEGQGSEAFF.

This chain connects TRBV20-1 to TRBJ1-4; D gene uncertain. Between the trimmed V and J ends, which lost 6 bases and 11 bases, there was a span of 16 bases. Germline V CDR1 and CDR2: DFQATT, SNEGSKA (reference sequence). This CDR3 contains 12 residues. In DNA, the CDR3 is TGCAGTGCCCGAGGGCCTTGGGAGAAACTGTTTTTT. This encodes CSARGPWEKLFF.

V and J are TRBV4-2 and TRBJ2-7; D might be TRBD1 or TRBD2, each matching 6 bases. Deletions cut 1 base from V and 2 bases from J, with 15 bases between. Germline V CDR1 and CDR2: LGHNA, YNFKEQ. The CDR3 extends over 16 amino acids. The CDR3 here is CASSQAEGRGAYEQYF. Written as DNA, the CDR3 is TGTGCCAGCAGCCAAGCAGAGGGAAGGGGGGCCTACGAGCAGTACTTC.

The table lists this clonotype with a few counts. The chain is built from TRBV4-2 and TRBJ1-4; D is possibly TRBD1 (6 bases). From germline, CDR1 is LGHNA and CDR2 YNFKEQ. The V end lost 0 bases, the J end lost 3 bases, and 11 bases lay between the germline ends. This CDR3 contains 16 residues. As DNA, the CDR3 is TGTGCCAGCAGCCAAGAAGGGGGGGCGGCTAATGAAAAACTGTTTTTT. Translation: CASSQEGGAANEKLFF.

V gene TRBV5-4 combines with J gene TRBJ2-6; maybe TRBD2 (5 bases). V lost 1 base to trimming and J lost 6 bases, with 14 bases between them. The CDR3 is 16 residues long. Germline V gene data show CDR1 as SGHNT and CDR2 as YYREEE (reference sequence). DNA of the CDR3: TGTGCCAGCAGCTTGTGGGTGCTTCGGGAGGCCAACGTCCTGACTTTC. Encoded protein: CASSLWVLREANVLTF.

V is TRBV6-5 and J is TRBJ1-5; D not certain. V lost 6 bases and J 6 bases, leaving 15 bases between the germline ends. The CDR3 is 14 residues long. Germline V gene sequence: CDR1 MNHEY, CDR2 SVGAGI. The CDR3 reads CASSRGEKGQPQHF. The CDR3 nucleotides are TGTGCCAGCAGCCGTGGGGAAAAGGGTCAGCCCCAGCATTTT.

This sequence joins TRBV5-1 and TRBJ2-7; perhaps TRBD1 as D (5 bases). The V gene's germline CDR1 is SGHRS and CDR2 YFSETQ. Between the trimmed V and J ends, which lost 5 bases and 1 base, there was a span of 10 bases. The CDR3 length is 13 residues. For the CDR3, the DNA is TGCGCCAGCAGAGGGGAAGGGTCCTACGAGCAGTACTTC. This codes for CASRGEGSYEQYF.

The rearrangement links TRBV6-6 to TRBJ2-5; no firm D call. The CDR3 runs 13 residues. The V end was cut by 6 bases, the J end by 1 base, with 9 bases between. Germline CDR1 and CDR2: MNHNY and SVGAGI (reference sequence). In nucleotides, the CDR3 is TGTGCCAGCAGCAACAGCCCCCAAGAGACCCAGTACTTC. This encodes CASSNSPQETQYF.

This clonotype appeared a few times. In DNA, the CDR3 is TGTGCCAGCAGTCTCGATTACGCCTACGAGCAGTACTTC. This sequence encodes CASSLDYAYEQYF. J is TRBJ2-7 and V is TRBV28; D is ambiguous. The CDR3 contains 13 residues. The V end lost 5 bases, the J end lost 2 bases, and 10 bases lay between the germline ends. Germline lookup yields CDR1 MDHEN and CDR2 SYDVKM.